This T cell receptor (beta chain) emerged from a study of neurological immune-mediated disorders. The study, taken as a whole, reports: The multiple sclerosis repertoire cluster was associated with no clinical or MRI feature. HTLV-1-associated myelopathy had the most TCR clonal expansion, whereas multiple sclerosis had the least (lower than in healthy controls). Phylogenetic grouping put 18 of 34 multiple sclerosis patients' repertoires into one related-CDR3 cluster, a possible signature.

By 5'RACE with 10-nucleotide random UMIs, the cDNA was made. Via MiXCR, TCRdb re-called the 5' RACE reads, giving one row per CDR3 protein. The repertoire includes tens of thousands of distinct CDR3 sequences, 3% to 4.5% of them detected once, and about 2% sits in the top ten. The CDR3 covers 16 residues. Trimming took 4 bases from V and 3 from J; bases not matched to a gene: 5. The germline V gene has CDR1 KGHDR and CDR2 SFDVKD. There are many counts of this clonotype. Its specificity is not known. Sequenced material: CD4+ T cells from blood. J is TRBJ2-3 and V is TRBV24-1, with 11 nucleotides matching TRBD2. The TCR sequence derives from a woman aged 40 to 50 with multiple sclerosis. The CDR3 nucleotides read TGTGCCACCAGTGACCCGCTAGCGGGGGGAACAGATACGCAGTATTTT. It is translated as CATSDPLAGGTDTQYF.